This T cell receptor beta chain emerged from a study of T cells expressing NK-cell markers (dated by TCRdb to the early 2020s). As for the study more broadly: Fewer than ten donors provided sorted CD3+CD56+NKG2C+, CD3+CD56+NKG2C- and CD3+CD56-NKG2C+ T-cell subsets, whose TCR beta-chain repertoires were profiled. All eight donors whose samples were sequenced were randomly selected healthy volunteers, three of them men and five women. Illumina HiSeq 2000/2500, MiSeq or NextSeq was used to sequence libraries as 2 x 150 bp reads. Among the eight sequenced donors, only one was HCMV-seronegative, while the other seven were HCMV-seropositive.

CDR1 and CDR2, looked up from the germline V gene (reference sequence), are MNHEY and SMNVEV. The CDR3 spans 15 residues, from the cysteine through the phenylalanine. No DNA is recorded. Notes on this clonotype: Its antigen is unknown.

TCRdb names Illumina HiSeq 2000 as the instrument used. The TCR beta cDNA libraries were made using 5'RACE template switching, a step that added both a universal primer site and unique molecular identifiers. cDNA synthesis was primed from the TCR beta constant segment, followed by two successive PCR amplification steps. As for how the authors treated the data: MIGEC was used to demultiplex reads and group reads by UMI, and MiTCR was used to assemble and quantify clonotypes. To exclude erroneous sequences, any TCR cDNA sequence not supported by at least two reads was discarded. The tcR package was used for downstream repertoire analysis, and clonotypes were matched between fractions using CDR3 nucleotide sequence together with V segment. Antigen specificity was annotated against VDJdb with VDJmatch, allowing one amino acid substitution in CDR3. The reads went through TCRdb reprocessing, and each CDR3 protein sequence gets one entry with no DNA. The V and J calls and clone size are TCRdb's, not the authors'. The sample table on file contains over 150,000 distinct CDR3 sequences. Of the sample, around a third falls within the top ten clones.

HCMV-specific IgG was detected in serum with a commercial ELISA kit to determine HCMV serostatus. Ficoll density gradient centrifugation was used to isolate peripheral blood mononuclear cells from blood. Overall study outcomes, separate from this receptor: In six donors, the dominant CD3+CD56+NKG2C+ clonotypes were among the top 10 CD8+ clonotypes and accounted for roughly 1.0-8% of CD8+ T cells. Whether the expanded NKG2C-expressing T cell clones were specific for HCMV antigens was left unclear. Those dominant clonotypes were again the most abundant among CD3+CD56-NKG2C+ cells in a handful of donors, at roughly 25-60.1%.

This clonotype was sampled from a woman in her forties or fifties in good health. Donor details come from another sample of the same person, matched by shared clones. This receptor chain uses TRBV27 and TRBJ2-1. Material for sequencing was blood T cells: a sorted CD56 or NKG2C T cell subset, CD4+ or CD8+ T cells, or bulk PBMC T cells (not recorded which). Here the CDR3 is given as CASSFVLSSYNEQFF.